This T cell receptor beta chain originates from a study of shared clonotypes between healthy human individuals. Repertoires were generated with immunoSEQ multiplex PCR, while TCRdb's copy carries only in-frame clones and drops some. The table records about 2.4 million clones, over 85% of them present only once. The CDR3 has 14 residues. The trim removed 4 bases at V and 3 bases at J, leaving 3 bases unmatched. Germline loops: CDR1 SGHRS, CDR2 YFSETQ. The sequence came from a young man in good health. Some clones in this sample may be carry-over from other donors' samples. V is TRBV5-1 and J is TRBJ2-7, with TRBD1 identical over 11 bases. Sequencing was carried out using naive CD4+ T cells from PBMCs. The subset was: CD45RA+ positively selected. CDR3 in amino acids: CASSGGTGGYEQYF. The DNA for the CDR3 is TGCGCCAGCAGCGGCGGGACAGGGGGCTACGAGCAGTACTTC.